Following are 28 T cell receptor beta chains from one sample sequenced in a study of T cell repertoires in cytomegalovirus infection. These receptors' antigens are unknown. In TCRdb, the reads were re-called with MiXCR into one record per CDR3 protein. The sample contains tens of thousands of distinct CDR3 sequences, approximately 40% of which appear only once. This material consisted of CD8+ T cells from cultured PBMCs, taken from culture after CMV antigen stimulation. Source of these receptors: a human donor in good health (CMV status not recorded). Some clones in this sample may be carry-over from other donors' samples.

This clonotype was seen a handful of times. The rearrangement joins TRBV12-3 or TRBV12-4 to TRBJ1-2; no firm D call. The V end lost 3 bases, the J end lost 0 bases, and 5 bases lay between the germline ends. This CDR3 comprises 13 residues. The CDR3 bases are TGTGCCAGCAGTTTCACGGCTAACTATGGCTACACCTTC. Residues: CASSFTANYGYTF.

The sample holds a few counts of this clonotype. This chain joins TRBV11-2 and TRBJ2-7; D is uncertain. Germline CDR1 SGHAT, CDR2 FQNNGV. V was trimmed by 4 bases and J by 4 bases, leaving 5 bases between them. The CDR3 is 11 amino acids. CDR3 sequence reads: CASSSPYEQYF. CDR3 DNA: TGTGCCAGCAGCTCTCCTTACGAGCAGTACTTC.

There are a few counts of this clonotype. This chain uses TRBV7-9 with TRBJ2-7; the D gene could be TRBD1 or TRBD2 (5 bases each). There are 16 residues in the CDR3. The V gene lost 5 bases and the J gene lost 0 bases, with 17 bases spanning the gap. CDR1 SEHNR and CDR2 FQNEAQ come from the germline V gene (reference sequence). CDR3 amino acids: CASSPPPGRPSYEQYF. The CDR3 coding sequence is TGTGCCAGCAGCCCCCCCCCGGGACGTCCCTCCTACGAGCAGTACTTC.

This clonotype came up a few times. The gene calls are TRBV12-3 or TRBV12-4 and TRBJ2-1; 14 nucleotides align to TRBD2. V was clipped by 6 bases and J by 7 bases; unmatched bases: 14. The CDR3 is made up of 18 amino acids. CDR3 amino acids: CASSPAGLAGDIGNEQFF. The CDR3, as DNA: TGTGCCAGCAGCCCAGCGGGACTAGCGGGGGATATAGGGAATGAGCAGTTCTTC.

This clonotype was seen only once. J is TRBJ2-3 and V is TRBV6-2 or TRBV6-3; 7 nucleotides align to TRBD1. The CDR3 is made up of 15 amino acids. Germline CDR1 and CDR2: MNHEY and SVGEGT. With V trimmed by 4 bases and J by 2 bases, 6 bases remained unmatched. CDR3 nucleotide sequence: TGTGCCAGCAGTTCCGGGACAGCAATCACAGATACGCAGTATTTT. Its translation: CASSSGTAITDTQYF.

V usage is TRBV2 and J usage is TRBJ2-1; D unclear. Germline V gene data show CDR1 as SNHLY and CDR2 as FYNNEI. The CDR3 is 11 residues long. Trimming removed 3 bases at V and 10 bases at J, with 7 bases between. The CDR3, as DNA: TGTGCCAGCAGTGATCGGCAGGAGCAGTTCTTC. It codes for CASSDRQEQFF. The full variable domain, rest sourced from reference TRBV2 and TRBJ2-1, is EPEVTQTPSHQVTQMGQEVILRCVPISNHLYFYWYRQILGQKVEFLVSFYNNEISEKSEIFDDQFSVERPDGSNFTLKIRSTKLEDSAMYFCASSDRQEQFFGPGTRLTVL.

This clonotype was picked up a small number of times. The chain is built from TRBV6-2 or TRBV6-3 and TRBJ2-7; D gene ambiguous. The CDR3 has 15 residues. Germline loops: CDR1 MNHEY, CDR2 SVGEGT. The V end lost 0 bases, the J end lost 2 bases, and 11 bases lay between the germline ends. In nucleotides, the CDR3 is TGTGCCAGCAGTTACTCGGCAGGCAAGACCTACGAGCAGTACTTC. As protein: CASSYSAGKTYEQYF.

In DNA, the CDR3 is TGTGCCAGCAGAATCCGGACGAACACCCGTCCCCCTGGGCATTCAGATACGCAGTATTTT. Translation gives CASRIRTNTRPPGHSDTQYF. The chain recombines TRBV11-1 with TRBJ2-3; no firm D call. Trimming took off 6 bases at V and 4 bases at J, with 32 bases between the two ends. The CDR3 length is 20 residues. In germline, CDR1 is SGHAT, CDR2 FQDESV (reference sequence).

The chain employs TRBV11-2 and TRBJ1-6, with TRBD1 identical over 10 bases. The CDR3 runs 16 residues. Trimming at V came to 5 bases and at J to 2 bases, leaving 3 bases not matched to a gene. Germline V gene lookup returns CDR1 SGHAT and CDR2 FQNNGV. For the CDR3, the DNA is TGTGCCAGCAGCGAGACAGGGGGCGCCTATAATTCACCCCTCCACTTT. This encodes CASSETGGAYNSPLHF.

The CDR3 DNA follows: TGTGCCAGCAGCATGCCGGGACAGAACTACGAGCAGTACTTC. It codes for CASSMPGQNYEQYF. The chain couples TRBV5-5 to TRBJ2-7, with TRBD1 matching 7 bases. CDR1 and CDR2 from the germline V gene are SGHKS and YYEKEE (reference sequence). V shed 4 bases and J 3 bases; nucleotides not matched to a gene: 7. The CDR3 contains 14 residues.

This chain joins TRBV7-6 and TRBJ2-1; D unresolved. V was shortened by 5 bases and J by 6 bases, with 14 bases between the two germline ends. The CDR3 totals 14 residues. Germline V lookup: CDR1 SGHVS, CDR2 FNYEAQ. The CDR3 sequence: CASSPRSAGNEQFF. CDR3 in DNA: TGTGCCAGCAGCCCCCGGTCGGCAGGCAATGAGCAGTTCTTC.

The V and J genes are TRBV7-9 and TRBJ2-2; 7 bases are shared with TRBD1. The CDR3 is 20 amino acids. V was clipped by 5 bases and J by 9 bases; unmatched bases: 27. From germline, CDR1 is SEHNR and CDR2 FQNEAQ (reference sequence). The CDR3 DNA is TGTGCCAGCAGCCACCGTGCGAACCCTCGGGACAGTAGGACCAGCAGGGAGCTGTTTTTT. Amino acids: CASSHRANPRDSRTSRELFF.

V gene TRBV5-1 combines with J gene TRBJ2-1; D may be TRBD1 (8 bases). Trimming cost V 2 bases and J 3 bases, with 15 bases left between them. The CDR3 is 16 residues long. Germline-derived CDR1 and CDR2 are SGHRS and YFSETQ. The chain's CDR3 is CASSFTGGGLYNEQFF. The CDR3 coding sequence is TGCGCCAGCAGCTTTACAGGGGGGGGGCTCTACAATGAGCAGTTCTTC. Full variable domain (rest looked up from reference TRBV5-1 and TRBJ2-1): KAGVTQTPRYLIKTRGQQVTLSCSPISGHRSVSWYQQTPGQGLQFLFEYFSETQRNKGNFPGRFSGRQFSNSRSEMNVSTLELGDSALYLCASSFTGGGLYNEQFFGPGTRLTVL.

This clonotype was picked up many times. The chain recombines TRBV19 with TRBJ2-7, with D perhaps given as TRBD1 or TRBD2 (6 bases each). The V end was cut by 3 bases, the J end by 3 bases, with 9 bases between. The CDR3 is made up of 13 amino acids. Germline assignment: CDR1 LNHDA and CDR2 SQIVND (reference sequence). The CDR3 protein is CASSIGGGYEQYF. As DNA, the CDR3 is TGTGCCAGTAGTATTGGAGGGGGCTACGAGCAGTACTTC.

The V gene is TRBV2, the J gene TRBJ1-6, with a weak D call TRBD1 (5 bases). Germline CDR1 is SNHLY and CDR2 is FYNNEI. CDR3 size: 18 residues. V was shortened by 0 bases and J by 2 bases, with 14 bases between the two germline ends. CDR3: CASSEAIGGDPYNSPLHF. In DNA form, the CDR3 reads TGTGCCAGCAGTGAAGCGATCGGGGGAGATCCCTATAATTCACCCCTCCACTTT.

This clonotype was seen a few times. The chain employs TRBV6-1 and TRBJ2-7, with 8 nucleotides matching TRBD2. The CDR3 has 18 residues. Trimming removed 2 bases from V and 0 bases from J; junction bases left unmatched: 12. From germline, CDR1 is MNHNS and CDR2 SASEGT. CDR3 loop: CASSESAAGGGGSYEQYF. CDR3 coding DNA: TGTGCCAGCAGTGAATCGGCGGCGGGGGGCGGCGGCTCCTACGAGCAGTACTTC.

This sequence joins TRBV7-9 and TRBJ1-1; no firm D call. CDR3 length: 13 amino acids. With 5 bases removed from V and 2 bases from J, the gap between germline ends came to 9 bases. Germline loops: CDR1 SEHNR, CDR2 FQNEAQ (reference sequence). CDR3 residues: CASSVTSNTEAFF. The CDR3 region has the DNA TGTGCCAGCAGCGTTACAAGTAACACTGAAGCTTTCTTT. The full variable domain, in which reference TRBV7-9 and TRBJ1-1 provide the parts outside the CDR3, is DTGVSQNPRHKITKRGQNVTFRCDPISEHNRLYWYRQTLGQGPEFLTYFQNEAQLEKSRLLSDRFSAERPKGSFSTLEIQRTEQGDSAMYLCASSVTSNTEAFFGQGTRLTVV.

For the CDR3, the DNA is TGTGCCAGCAGCCAAGATCAGGGGCTCGACGAGCAGTACTTC. It specifies CASSQDQGLDEQYF. The chain uses TRBV4-2 and TRBJ2-7; the D gene is possibly TRBD1 (6 bases). This CDR3 spans 14 amino acids. Trimming shortened V by 0 bases and J by 5 bases, and 11 bases separated the two germline ends. The germline V gene has CDR1 LGHNA and CDR2 YNFKEQ.

This chain uses TRBV23-1 with TRBJ1-1, with D maybe TRBD1 (5 bases). TRBV23-1 is marked as an open reading frame, function uncertain. The CDR3 is 13 residues long. Between the trimmed V and J ends, which lost 8 bases and 3 bases, there was a span of 13 bases. The CDR3 region is CASVWGLDTEAFF. The DNA of the CDR3 is TGCGCCAGCGTTTGGGGGTTGGACACTGAAGCTTTCTTT.

Note on this clonotype: An end of the junction differs from the germline gene, which may be a read error. V usage is TRBV12-3 or TRBV12-4 and J usage is TRBJ1-5; possibly TRBD1 for D (5 bases). CDR3 size: 15 residues. Here the CDR3 reads CAGRTAGGGPQPQHF. CDR3 coding DNA: TGTGCCGGCAGAACGGCGGGGGGAGGACCTCAGCCCCAGCATTTT.

J is TRBJ1-2 and V is TRBV19; a weak D match, TRBD1 (5 bases). CDR1 is LNHDA and CDR2 is SQIVND in the germline V gene (reference sequence). V was pared by 3 bases and J by 6 bases, with 14 bases between. The CDR3 has 14 residues. CDR3 region: CASSIDWEGDGYTF. The CDR3 DNA reads TGTGCCAGTAGTATCGACTGGGAAGGGGATGGCTACACCTTC.

The V and J genes are TRBV20-1 and TRBJ2-7, with TRBD2 as a possible D gene (6 bases). This CDR3 is built from 16 residues. Germline assignment: CDR1 DFQATT and CDR2 SNEGSKA (reference sequence). The ends were cut back, 0 bases at V and 3 bases at J, with 18 bases in the middle. The CDR3 reads CSARDREGGFLYEQYF. CDR3 coding DNA: TGCAGTGCTAGAGATCGCGAGGGAGGCTTTCTCTACGAGCAGTACTTC.

This clonotype has only a few counts. The chain combines TRBV6-2 or TRBV6-3 with TRBJ1-1; a weak D match, TRBD1 (5 bases). Trimming took off 0 bases at V and 4 bases at J, with 12 bases between the two ends. The CDR3 consists of 15 residues. Germline V gives CDR1 MNHEY, CDR2 SVGEGT. The CDR3 protein is CASSYSQGLITEAFF. CDR3 nucleotide sequence: TGTGCCAGCAGTTACTCGCAGGGTCTGATCACTGAAGCTTTCTTT.

The rearrangement uses TRBV29-1 and TRBJ2-7; tentatively, D is TRBD1 (6 bases). Germline values: CDR1 SQVTM, CDR2 ANQGSEA. The CDR3 extends over 13 amino acids. The V end lost 0 bases, the J end lost 4 bases, and 10 bases lay between the germline ends. The CDR3 sequence is CSVEDTGQYEQYF. CDR3 sequence (DNA): TGCAGCGTTGAAGATACCGGACAGTACGAGCAGTACTTC.

The rearrangement links TRBV7-8 to TRBJ1-2; D remains unclear. This CDR3 is built from 13 residues. V was pared by 6 bases and J by 3 bases, with 11 bases between. Germline lookup yields CDR1 SGHVS and CDR2 FQNEAQ. The CDR3, as DNA: TGTGCCAGCAGAGGAGGGAATGACTATGGCTACACCTTC. It codes for CASRGGNDYGYTF.

J is TRBJ2-7 and V is TRBV2; maybe TRBD1 (6 bases). CDR3 length: 14 residues. The germline V gene encodes CDR1 SNHLY and CDR2 FYNNEI. Between the trimmed V and J ends, which lost 10 bases and 1 base, there was a span of 17 bases. The chain's CDR3 is CAIDGQRGSYEQYF. The CDR3 bases are TGTGCCATCGACGGACAGCGAGGATCCTACGAGCAGTACTTC. Full variable domain (missing parts from reference TRBV2 and TRBJ2-7): EPEVTQTPSHQVTQMGQEVILRCVPISNHLYFYWYRQILGQKVEFLVSFYNNEISEKSEIFDDQFSVERPDGSNFTLKIRSTKLEDSAMYFCAIDGQRGSYEQYFGPGTRLTVT.

The rearrangement uses TRBV7-8 and TRBJ1-4; D unclear. V dropped 1 base and J dropped 7 bases, with 13 bases sitting between them. This CDR3 has 15 amino acids. Germline-derived CDR1 and CDR2 are SGHVS and FQNEAQ. The CDR3 DNA reads as TGTGCCAGCAGCTTAGTATTCTCCCCCTTTGAAAAACTGTTTTTT. Translating it yields CASSLVFSPFEKLFF.

This clonotype was found a few times. The V gene is TRBV6-1, the J gene TRBJ1-1; 8 bases map to TRBD1. Germline loops: CDR1 MNHNS, CDR2 SASEGT. The CDR3 spans 15 residues. With 6 bases clipped from V and 1 base from J, the junction kept 7 bases outside the gene matches. In DNA form, the CDR3 reads TGTGCCAGCAGACCGGGACAGGTTGGGAACACTGAAGCTTTCTTT. This gives the protein CASRPGQVGNTEAFF.